The 28 T cell receptor beta chains below come from one sample, sequenced in a study of PD-1 blockade in classical Hodgkin lymphoma. Assay used: immunoSEQ multiplex PCR; TCRdb lists only in-frame clones, some missing. The sample has about 96,000 clones, approximately 94% seen once; the top ten hold roughly 2%. The time point: cycle 4 day 1 (C4D1), after less than seven weeks of nivolumab. Following autologous stem cell transplantation, relapse occurred in every patient, and exposure to brentuximab vedotin varied. The sample in question was peripheral blood mononuclear cells (PBMCs), obtained before the fourth cycle of nivolumab. The receptors shown here come from a human donor with classical Hodgkin lymphoma.

The chain is built from TRBV30 and TRBJ2-5; 10 bases line up with TRBD2. Germline values: CDR1 GTSNPN, CDR2 SVGIG (reference sequence). After removal of 5 bases from V and 2 bases from J, the junction contained 2 bases not matched to a gene. The CDR3 runs 13 residues. CDR3 DNA: TGTGCCTGGGGGACTAGCGAACAAGAGACCCAGTACTTC. Residues: CAWGTSEQETQYF.

This clone was counted once. V and J are TRBV7-8 and TRBJ2-7; D is possibly TRBD1 (5 bases). The CDR3 sequence is 16 residues long. The V end lost 0 bases, the J end lost 7 bases, and 19 bases lay between the germline ends. The germline CDR1 and CDR2 sequences are SGHVS and FQNEAQ. The CDR3 DNA sequence: TGTGCCAGCAGCTTAGCGAAAATAGGGGTCGGTGGGGAGCAGTACTTC. Encoded protein: CASSLAKIGVGGEQYF.

The J gene is TRBJ2-1, the V gene TRBV19; 13 nucleotides align to TRBD2. J was trimmed by 6 bases and V by 4 bases; bases with no gene match: 3. Germline V gene data show CDR1 as LNHDA and CDR2 as SQIVND (reference sequence). CDR3 length equals 15 residues. The CDR3 loop is CASSRLAGGPNEQFF. The CDR3 nucleotides read TGTGCCAGTAGTAGACTAGCGGGAGGCCCCAATGAGCAGTTCTTC.

The V call is TRBV7-2, the J call TRBJ2-3; D is undetermined. The CDR3 consists of 14 residues. Looked up from germline, CDR1 is SGHTA and CDR2 is FQGNSA. The germline V and J ends were trimmed by 1 base and 1 base, with 6 bases remaining between them. The CDR3 loop is CASSLVGGTDTQYF. In nucleotides, the CDR3 is TGTGCCAGCAGCTTAGTAGGTGGCACAGATACGCAGTATTTT.

This rearrangement joins TRBV19 to TRBJ2-7, with D maybe TRBD1 (6 bases). V lost 0 bases to trimming and J lost 3 bases, with 18 bases between them. This CDR3 comprises 17 residues. Germline V gene data show CDR1 as LNHDA and CDR2 as SQIVND (reference sequence). CDR3 sequence (DNA): TGTGCCAGTAGTATAGATTGGACCGGGACATCCTTCTACGAGCAGTACTTC. It codes for CASSIDWTGTSFYEQYF.

The chain has TRBV9 and TRBJ2-3, with a possible D match to TRBD1 (6 bases). The ends were cut back, 0 bases at V and 4 bases at J, with 15 bases in the middle. This CDR3 has 16 residues. Germline V gene sequence: CDR1 SGDLS, CDR2 YYNGEE. The CDR3 here is CASSVGPGDFADTQYF. CDR3 DNA: TGTGCCAGCAGCGTAGGACCAGGGGATTTCGCAGATACGCAGTATTTT.

This chain connects TRBV7-9 to TRBJ2-3, with D tentatively TRBD1 or TRBD2 (5 bases each). The length of the CDR3 is 17 residues. V shed 5 bases and J shed 1 base, with 19 bases lying between them. The germline CDR1 and CDR2 sequences are SEHNR and FQNEAQ (reference sequence). In DNA, the CDR3 is TGTGCCAGCAGCCCAACCCCGGGGTTCAGGGGCACAGATACGCAGTATTTT. Protein product: CASSPTPGFRGTDTQYF.

The rearrangement uses TRBV7-9 and TRBJ1-2; a weak D match, TRBD1 (5 bases). The CDR3 is 17 residues long. Germline CDR1 SEHNR, CDR2 FQNEAQ (reference sequence). Trimming took 5 bases from V and 7 from J, leaving 26 bases between them. CDR3 region: CASSPPIGAMVLGGYTF. The DNA for the CDR3 is TGTGCCAGCAGCCCCCCAATCGGGGCAATGGTCCTCGGTGGCTACACCTTC.

The genes are TRBV7-6 and TRBJ1-3; D is uncertain. V was trimmed by 4 bases and J by 0 bases, leaving 10 bases between them. The V gene's germline CDR1 is SGHVS and CDR2 FNYEAQ. The CDR3 length is 15 residues. The DNA of the CDR3 is TGTGCCAGCAGCTCCGAGGGATACTCTGGAAACACCATATATTTT. Translation: CASSSEGYSGNTIYF.

The chain has TRBV9 and TRBJ2-3; 11 bases map to TRBD2. V lost 2 bases, J lost 5 bases, and 1 base stayed unmatched. This CDR3 comprises 14 residues. CDR1 and CDR2 from the germline V gene are SGDLS and YYNGEE. CDR3 nucleotide sequence: TGTGCCAGCAGCGTGGGACTAGCGGAAGATACGCAGTATTTT. As protein: CASSVGLAEDTQYF.

J is TRBJ2-7 and V is TRBV28; D unclear. CDR3 length equals 14 residues. The germline CDR1 and CDR2 sequences are MDHEN and SYDVKM. Trimming shortened V by 5 bases and J by 2 bases, and 13 bases separated the two germline ends. As DNA, the CDR3 is TGTGCCAGCAGTCCAACCTCGGGCGCCTACGAGCAGTACTTC. Translation gives CASSPTSGAYEQYF.

As DNA, the CDR3 is TGTGCCAGCAGCAAAGAGGCCGGGACGGAAAATCAGCCCCAGCATTTT. This gives the protein CASSKEAGTENQPQHF. The chain recombines TRBV21-1 with TRBJ1-5. TRBV21-1 is a pseudogene locus. This CDR3 is 16 amino acids long.

The DNA for the CDR3 is TGTGCCAGCAGCTTACCCGGCACAGATACGCAGTATTTT. It yields the protein CASSLPGTDTQYF. The chain combines TRBV7-9 with TRBJ2-3, with D hard to call. The V end lost 2 bases, the J end lost 1 base, and 4 bases lay between the germline ends. The CDR3 length is 13 residues. Looked up from germline, CDR1 is SEHNR and CDR2 is FQNEAQ (reference sequence).

The chain has TRBV27 and TRBJ2-2; D remains ambiguous. The V gene's germline CDR1 is MNHEY and CDR2 SMNVEV (reference sequence). The CDR3 runs 15 residues. Trimming removed 3 bases from V and 2 bases from J, with 10 bases in between. The CDR3 bases are TGTGCCAGCAGTTTGGCGCTCGGCAACACCGGGGAGCTGTTTTTT. Translating gives CASSLALGNTGELFF.

The chain combines TRBV9 with TRBJ2-7, with 10 positions matching TRBD1. CDR1 is SGDLS, CDR2 YYNGEE, per germline. The CDR3 runs 14 residues. Germline trimming cut 2 bases from V and 2 bases from J; bases unmatched to any gene: 1. CDR3 amino acids: CASSVGQGAYEQYF. CDR3 coding DNA: TGTGCCAGCAGCGTTGGACAGGGGGCCTACGAGCAGTACTTC.

This clone was seen once. The junction does not match germline at one end; this may be a read error. V gene TRBV10-3 combines with J gene TRBJ2-7; possible D gene TRBD1, 5 bases. CDR3 length: 13 residues. Germline assignment: CDR1 ENHRY and CDR2 SYGVKD. The CDR3 coding sequence is TGTGCCATCAGTGAGTCGCAGGGTCTCTCCAACCACTTC. Translating gives CAISESQGLSNHF.

This clone was seen once. V usage is TRBV14 and J usage is TRBJ1-3; TRBD1 agrees at 8 bases. V was clipped by 4 bases and J by 4 bases; unmatched bases: 6. The germline V gene has CDR1 SGHDN and CDR2 FVKESK. The CDR3 contains 15 residues. The CDR3 DNA reads TGTGCCAGCAGCCCGATGACAGGGGACGGAAACACCATATATTTT. Translating it yields CASSPMTGDGNTIYF.

This clone was recorded only once. V is TRBV9 and J is TRBJ1-1; D is ambiguous. V was cut by 0 bases and J by 7 bases, with 10 bases left in between. The CDR3 has 13 residues. Germline CDR1 SGDLS, CDR2 YYNGEE. CDR3 loop: CASSVDTEDEAFF. The CDR3 bases are TGTGCCAGCAGCGTAGACACAGAGGATGAAGCTTTCTTT. Together with reference TRBV9 and TRBJ1-1, the CDR3 gives the full variable domain: DSGVTQTPKHLITATGQRVTLRCSPRSGDLSVYWYQQSLDQGLQFLIQYYNGEERAKGNILERFSAQQFPDLHSELNLSSLELGDSALYFCASSVDTEDEAFFGQGTRLTVV.

This chain uses TRBV11-2 with TRBJ2-1; D ambiguous. The CDR3 totals 12 residues. V was shortened by 1 base and J by 6 bases, with 4 bases between the two germline ends. Per the germline V gene, CDR1 is SGHAT and CDR2 is FQNNGV. CDR3 region: CASSLVSNEQFF. CDR3 in DNA: TGTGCCAGCAGCTTAGTTTCCAATGAGCAGTTCTTC. The entire variable domain, with the rest obtained from reference TRBV11-2 and TRBJ2-1, is as follows: EAGVAQSPRYKIIEKRQSVAFWCNPISGHATLYWYQQILGQGPKLLIQFQNNGVVDDSQLPKDRFSAERLKGVDSTLKIQPAKLEDSAVYLCASSLVSNEQFFGPGTRLTVL.

The chain joins TRBV28 to TRBJ2-2; D gene ambiguous. The CDR3 covers 14 residues. The germline V and J ends were trimmed by 7 bases and 3 bases, with 12 bases remaining between them. Germline assignment: CDR1 MDHEN and CDR2 SYDVKM. CDR3 sequence: CASTGRVYTGELFF. The CDR3 bases are TGTGCCAGCACTGGGCGCGTGTACACCGGGGAGCTGTTTTTT.

In the case of this clone: The same CDR3 can be traced to other DNA sequences in this sample. This chain's CDR3 is CASSYEAGGYETQYF. CDR3 coding DNA: TGTGCCAGCAGTTACGAGGCGGGAGGGTATGAGACCCAGTACTTC. The V call is TRBV6-5, the J call TRBJ2-5; 9 positions match TRBD2. Germline V CDR1 and CDR2: MNHEY, SVGAGI. With 2 bases clipped from V and 5 bases from J, the junction kept 6 bases outside the gene matches. The CDR3 sequence is 15 residues long.

The rearrangement joins TRBV11-2 to TRBJ1-2; 7 nucleotides align to TRBD1. Germline-derived CDR1 and CDR2 are SGHAT and FQNNGV. The V gene end was trimmed by 1 base and the J gene end by 8 bases; junction bases not matched to a gene: 10. The CDR3 runs to 15 residues. This chain's CDR3 is CASSLGQGKIGGYTF. The CDR3, as DNA: TGTGCCAGCAGCTTAGGACAGGGAAAGATAGGAGGCTACACCTTC.

The chain uses TRBV19 and TRBJ1-2; possibly TRBD1 for D (5 bases). CDR1 and CDR2 from the germline V gene are LNHDA and SQIVND (reference sequence). V was cut by 3 bases and J by 3 bases, with 14 bases left in between. CDR3 size: 15 residues. The CDR3 loop is CASSIGPPGDYGYTF. Here the CDR3 DNA reads TGTGCCAGTAGTATTGGGCCGCCGGGGGACTATGGCTACACCTTC.

The chain uses TRBV10-3 and TRBJ2-3; D tentatively reads TRBD1 or TRBD2 (5 bases each). The V end lost 5 bases, the J end lost 10 bases, and 25 bases lay between the germline ends. CDR3 size: 16 residues. Germline V gene sequence: CDR1 ENHRY, CDR2 SYGVKD. CDR3 DNA sequence: TGTGCCATCAGTCCCACGGACCCCGTGTTCTTGGGGGCGCAGTATTTT. Amino acid sequence: CAISPTDPVFLGAQYF.

The J gene is TRBJ2-1, the V gene TRBV20-1; D might be TRBD1 (5 bases). V was pared by 7 bases and J by 5 bases, with 9 bases between. Germline V gene sequence: CDR1 DFQATT, CDR2 SNEGSKA (reference sequence). The CDR3 spans 11 residues. The CDR3 DNA sequence: TGCAGTGAAGGGGTGGACAATGAGCAGTTCTTC. It encodes CSEGVDNEQFF.

The V call is TRBV15, the J call TRBJ1-1; D gene uncertain. CDR1 LNHNV and CDR2 YYDKDF come from the germline V gene (reference sequence). Trimming stripped 9 bases from V and 1 base from J, with 9 bases between. The CDR3 has 12 residues. CDR3 nucleotide sequence: TGTGCCACTAGGACGGGGAACACTGAAGCTTTCTTT. Translating it yields CATRTGNTEAFF.

The V call is TRBV28, the J call TRBJ1-2; the match to TRBD1 covers 8 bases. The CDR3 is 14 amino acids. Germline V gives CDR1 MDHEN, CDR2 SYDVKM. Trimming took 6 bases from V and 4 from J; bases not matched to a gene: 7. The CDR3 reads CASSVPGGTYGYTF. CDR3 DNA sequence: TGTGCCAGCAGCGTTCCAGGGGGCACCTATGGCTACACCTTC.

The J gene is TRBJ2-1, the V gene TRBV7-9; 9 nucleotides match TRBD2. After removal of 0 bases from V and 2 bases from J, the junction contained 8 bases not matched to a gene. The CDR3 consists of 18 residues. Germline loops: CDR1 SEHNR, CDR2 FQNEAQ (reference sequence). CDR3 protein: CASSLAPGGRGAYNEQFF. The CDR3 DNA follows: TGTGCCAGCAGCTTAGCTCCTGGCGGGAGGGGCGCCTACAATGAGCAGTTCTTC.